The 8 T cell receptor beta chains below come from one sample, sequenced in a study of OX40 agonist ivuxolimab in advanced cancers. The library was made by the immunoSEQ multiplex PCR assay. As stored in TCRdb, this immuneACCESS dataset retains in-frame rearrangements with V and J assigned. A fraction of the clones does not appear; measured against another copy, unresolved V genes explain less than half of the discrepancy, and the remainder lacks a known reason. Across this sample there are about 54,000 clones, with around 93% seen only once. The top ten clones comprise around 9.3% of the sample. This specimen was CD4+ or CD8+ T cells sorted from blood, taken in a trial of the OX40 agonist ivuxolimab. The origin of the receptors is an adult with an advanced solid tumor such as melanoma, head and neck, liver or kidney cancer.

The gene calls are TRBV27 and TRBJ1-5; D gene ambiguous. Germline assignment: CDR1 MNHEY and CDR2 SMNVEV (reference sequence). This CDR3 is built from 13 residues. Trimming removed 0 bases at V and 2 bases at J, with 2 bases between. CDR3 sequence: CASSLSRNQPQHF. The CDR3 bases are TGTGCCAGCAGTTTATCCCGCAATCAGCCCCAGCATTTT.

V gene TRBV7-9 combines with J gene TRBJ2-1; 9 nucleotides agree with TRBD2. The CDR3 loop spans 15 amino acids. V lost 1 base to trimming and J lost 4 bases; unmatched junction nucleotides: 2. Germline V lookup: CDR1 SEHNR, CDR2 FQNEAQ (reference sequence). Here the CDR3 reads CASSLVSGRYNEQFF. For the CDR3, the DNA is TGTGCCAGCAGCTTAGTTAGCGGGAGATACAATGAGCAGTTCTTC.

This chain uses TRBV5-8 with TRBJ2-3; 7 bases align to TRBD1. V lost 7 bases, J lost 2 bases, and 7 bases stayed unmatched. The CDR3 is made up of 14 amino acids. Germline lookup yields CDR1 SGHTS and CDR2 YDEGEE. CDR3 region: CASYGQVSTDTQYF. The DNA of the CDR3 is TGTGCCAGCTATGGACAGGTCTCCACAGATACGCAGTATTTT.

The chain couples TRBV5-1 to TRBJ1-2; D unresolved. The V and J ends lost 0 bases and 3 bases respectively, with 9 bases between them. This CDR3 has 14 residues. Germline V CDR1 and CDR2: SGHRS, YFSETQ. The CDR3, as DNA: TGCGCCAGCAGCTTGGTCGCCGTGGACTATGGCTACACCTTC. Encoded protein: CASSLVAVDYGYTF. The full variable domain, completed using reference TRBV5-1 and TRBJ1-2, is KAGVTQTPRYLIKTRGQQVTLSCSPISGHRSVSWYQQTPGQGLQFLFEYFSETQRNKGNFPGRFSGRQFSNSRSEMNVSTLELGDSALYLCASSLVAVDYGYTFGSGTRLTVV.

The chain couples TRBV7-2 to TRBJ2-1; D tentatively fits TRBD1 or TRBD2 (5 bases each). The CDR3 covers 13 residues. V gave up 0 bases and J gave up 12 bases, with 12 bases separating them. Germline V gives CDR1 SGHTA, CDR2 FQGNSA. Here the CDR3 DNA reads TGTGCCAGCAGCTTAGCGGGGGTGAGAGGGCAGTTCTTC. This translates into CASSLAGVRGQFF.

This chain connects TRBV7-9 to TRBJ1-1; 10 bases match TRBD1. V lost 5 bases, J lost 5 bases, and 5 bases stayed unmatched. The length of the CDR3 is 14 residues. Per the germline V gene, CDR1 is SEHNR and CDR2 is FQNEAQ (reference sequence). CDR3 DNA: TGTGCCAGCAGCCCCGGACAGGGGGGAACTGAAGCTTTCTTT. It specifies CASSPGQGGTEAFF.

This chain uses TRBV27 with TRBJ2-2; the D gene is possibly TRBD1 (6 bases). The germline V and J ends were trimmed by 10 bases and 4 bases, with 16 bases remaining between them. Germline values: CDR1 MNHEY, CDR2 SMNVEV (reference sequence). The CDR3 contains 14 residues. This CDR3 is CATTGIGGTGELFF. DNA of the CDR3: TGTGCCACAACAGGGATTGGGGGCACCGGGGAGCTGTTTTTT.

The chain employs TRBV7-9 and TRBJ1-1, with 7 bases matching TRBD1. The CDR3 runs 15 residues. With V trimmed by 4 bases and J by 6 bases, 11 bases remained unmatched. The germline V gene encodes CDR1 SEHNR and CDR2 FQNEAQ (reference sequence). This chain's CDR3 is CASSSTGWGTAEAFF. The CDR3 region has the DNA TGTGCCAGCAGCTCGACAGGGTGGGGCACCGCTGAAGCTTTCTTT. Full variable domain (remainder filled in from reference TRBV7-9 and TRBJ1-1): DTGVSQNPRHKITKRGQNVTFRCDPISEHNRLYWYRQTLGQGPEFLTYFQNEAQLEKSRLLSDRFSAERPKGSFSTLEIQRTEQGDSAMYLCASSSTGWGTAEAFFGQGTRLTVV.